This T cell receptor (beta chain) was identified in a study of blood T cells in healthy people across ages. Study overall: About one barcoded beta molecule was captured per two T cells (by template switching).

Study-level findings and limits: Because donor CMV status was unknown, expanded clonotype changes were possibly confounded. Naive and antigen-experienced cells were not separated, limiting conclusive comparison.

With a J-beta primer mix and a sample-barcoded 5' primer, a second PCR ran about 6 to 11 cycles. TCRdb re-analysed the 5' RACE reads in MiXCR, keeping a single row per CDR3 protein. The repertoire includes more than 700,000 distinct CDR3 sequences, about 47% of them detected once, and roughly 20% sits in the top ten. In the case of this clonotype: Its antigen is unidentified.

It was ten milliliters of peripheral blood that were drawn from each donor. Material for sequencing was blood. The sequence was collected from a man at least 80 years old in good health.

CDR3 amino acids: CSAPADRPSEQYF. CDR3 nucleotide sequence: TGCAGTGCGCCGGCGGACAGGCCTAGCGAGCAGTACTTC. The V gene is TRBV20-1, the J gene TRBJ2-7; TRBD1 agrees at 7 bases. CDR3 length: 13 amino acids. With V trimmed by 6 bases and J by 6 bases, 11 bases remained unmatched. The germline gives CDR1 DFQATT, CDR2 SNEGSKA (reference sequence).